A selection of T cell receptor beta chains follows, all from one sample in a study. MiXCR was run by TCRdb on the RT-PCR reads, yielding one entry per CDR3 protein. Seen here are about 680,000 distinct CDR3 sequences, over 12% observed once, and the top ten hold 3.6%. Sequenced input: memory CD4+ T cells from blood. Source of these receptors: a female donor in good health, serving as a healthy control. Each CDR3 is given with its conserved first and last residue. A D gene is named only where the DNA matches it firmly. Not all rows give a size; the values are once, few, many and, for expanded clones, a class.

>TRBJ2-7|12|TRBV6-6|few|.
CASSGQGWEQYF
TGTGCCAGCAGTGGGCAGGGTTGGGAGCAGTACTTC
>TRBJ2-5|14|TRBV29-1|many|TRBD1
CSHRPGQGQETQYF
TGCAGCCACCGACCGGGACAGGGACAAGAGACCCAGTACTTC
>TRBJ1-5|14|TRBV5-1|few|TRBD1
CASSLQGGEQPQHF
TGCGCCAGCAGCTTACAGGGGGGGGAGCAGCCCCAGCATTTT
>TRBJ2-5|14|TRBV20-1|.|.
CSARDGTVQETQYF
TGCAGTGCTAGAGACGGGACGGTTCAAGAGACCCAGTACTTC
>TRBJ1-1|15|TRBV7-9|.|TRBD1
CASSSGTGSNTEAFF
TGTGCCAGCAGCTCCGGGACAGGATCGAACACTGAAGCTTTCTTT
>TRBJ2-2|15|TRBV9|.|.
CASSETALSTGELFF
TGTGCCAGCAGCGAGACGGCGTTGTCCACCGGGGAGCTGTTTTTT
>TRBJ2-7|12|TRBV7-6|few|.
CASSSTSSEQYF
TGTGCCAGCAGCTCCACTAGCTCCGAGCAGTACTTC
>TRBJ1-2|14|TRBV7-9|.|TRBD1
CASSQTGINYGYTF
TGTGCCAGCAGCCAGACAGGGATTAACTATGGCTACACCTTC
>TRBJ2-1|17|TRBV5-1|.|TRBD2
CASSPGTSGTTYNEQFF
TGCGCCAGCAGCCCAGGGACTAGCGGGACTACCTACAATGAGCAGTTCTTC
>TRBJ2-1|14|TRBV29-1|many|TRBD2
CSVEGTREYNEQFF
TGCAGCGTTGAAGGGACTAGAGAGTACAATGAGCAGTTCTTC
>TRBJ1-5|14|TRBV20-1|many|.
CSARVGGSRQPQHF
TGCAGTGCTAGAGTCGGGGGCAGTAGGCAGCCCCAGCATTTT
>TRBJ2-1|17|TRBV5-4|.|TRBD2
CASSPRSGSSSYNEQFF
TGTGCCAGCAGCCCTAGGAGCGGGAGTAGTTCCTACAATGAGCAGTTCTTC
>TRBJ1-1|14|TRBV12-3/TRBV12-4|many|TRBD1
CASIVLHRGTEAFF
TGTGCCAGCATAGTTCTCCACAGGGGCACTGAAGCTTTCTTT